The 4 T cell receptor beta chains listed next were all sequenced from one sample in a study of blood T cell repertoires in COVID-19. The assay was immunoSEQ multiplex PCR, and TCRdb's table has in-frame clones only and misses some. The data show 100,000 to 150,000 clones, with roughly 88% seen just once and about 1% held by the top ten. Sequencing was done on a sample of peripheral blood. These receptors were obtained from a woman between 45 and 60 years old with active or convalescent COVID-19.

The chain is built from TRBV15 and TRBJ2-3; 11 nucleotides line up with TRBD2. This CDR3 has 18 residues. Per the germline V gene, CDR1 is LNHNV and CDR2 is YYDKDF (reference sequence). V lost 3 bases, J lost 8 bases, and 16 bases stayed unmatched. The CDR3: CATSRKGIAGGLWGTQYF. In DNA, the CDR3 is TGTGCCACCAGCAGGAAGGGGATAGCGGGAGGGCTATGGGGTACGCAGTATTTT.

The chain links TRBV3-1 (or the pseudogene TRBV3-2) to TRBJ1-4; D is ambiguous. The V and J ends lost 1 base and 5 bases respectively, with 8 bases between them. This CDR3 has 14 residues. The germline CDR1 and CDR2 sequences are LGHDT and YNNKEL (reference sequence). Here the CDR3 reads CASSQVAGNEKLFF. Here the CDR3 DNA reads TGTGCCAGCAGCCAAGTCGCGGGGAATGAAAAACTGTTTTTT.

This clone was detected only once. The V and J genes are TRBV19 and TRBJ1-5; D is perhaps TRBD1 (6 bases). Trimming stripped 2 bases from V and 0 bases from J, with 14 bases between. Germline lookup yields CDR1 LNHDA and CDR2 SQIVND (reference sequence). The CDR3 loop spans 17 amino acids. The CDR3 DNA reads TGTGCCAGTAGTATAAACAGGGCTGTGTATAGCAATCAGCCCCAGCATTTT. This gives the protein CASSINRAVYSNQPQHF.

The rearrangement joins TRBV7-2 to TRBJ2-4, with 7 bases matching TRBD2. CDR1 SGHTA and CDR2 FQGNSA come from the germline V gene. This CDR3 is built from 15 residues. J gave up 3 bases and V 1 base, and 3 bases lay outside the gene matches. This chain's CDR3 is CASSLVPGGKNIQYF. The DNA of the CDR3 is TGTGCCAGCAGCTTAGTTCCGGGAGGCAAAAACATTCAGTACTTC.